This T cell receptor beta chain was identified during a study of cytomegalovirus exposure and HLA in healthy donors. The donors were members of the validation cohort, which comprised about 120 subjects and was separate from the first cohort of 666 subjects. The CDR3 contains 15 residues. The V gene's germline CDR1 is SGHNT and CDR2 YENEEA. V gave up 0 bases and J gave up 6 bases, with 12 bases separating them. On this clone itself: Its antigen is still unknown.

The repertoire was sequenced with immunoSEQ multiplex PCR; TCRdb's copy has only in-frame clones and lacks some. The sample lists a few hundred thousand clones, over 70% occurring once. General observations from the study: In a later analysis, first-cohort TCR clusters were found to tend to co-occur in the approximately 120 validation repertoires.

J is TRBJ1-5 and V is TRBV11-3; D not certain. The TCR originated in a woman under 40 in good health and CMV-seropositive. Material: PBMCs. The CDR3 sequence is CASSLDSRVGQPQHF. The CDR3 bases are TGTGCCAGCAGCTTAGACAGCCGCGTCGGTCAGCCCCAGCATTTT.